This T cell receptor (beta chain) was identified in a study of cytomegalovirus exposure and HLA in healthy donors. Overall study: Per a later analysis, the approximately 690 first-cohort and 110 or so validation repertoires shared one platform. Findings and caveats of the study: In vitro assays verified that a few CMV-associated chains recognized CMV antigens specifically. The classifier was said to identify cytomegalovirus status with high specificity and sensitivity.

Assay: immunoSEQ multiplex PCR; the TCRdb copy retains only in-frame clones and omits some. The top ten hold approximately 3% of the sample, which has some 260,000 clones, about 90% seen once. As concerns this clone: The antigen remains unidentified.

V was clipped by 0 bases and J by 7 bases; unmatched bases: 8. Germline CDR1 MNHNS, CDR2 SASEGT. CDR3 size: 15 residues. The sequenced sample consisted of PBMCs. The V and J genes are TRBV6-1 and TRBJ2-7; 8 bases are a match to TRBD1. This clonotype was sampled from a woman in her 30s in good health and CMV-seronegative. The CDR3 is CASSEAPRGLGEQYF. The CDR3 DNA reads TGTGCCAGCAGTGAAGCGCCCAGGGGGCTAGGGGAGCAGTACTTC.